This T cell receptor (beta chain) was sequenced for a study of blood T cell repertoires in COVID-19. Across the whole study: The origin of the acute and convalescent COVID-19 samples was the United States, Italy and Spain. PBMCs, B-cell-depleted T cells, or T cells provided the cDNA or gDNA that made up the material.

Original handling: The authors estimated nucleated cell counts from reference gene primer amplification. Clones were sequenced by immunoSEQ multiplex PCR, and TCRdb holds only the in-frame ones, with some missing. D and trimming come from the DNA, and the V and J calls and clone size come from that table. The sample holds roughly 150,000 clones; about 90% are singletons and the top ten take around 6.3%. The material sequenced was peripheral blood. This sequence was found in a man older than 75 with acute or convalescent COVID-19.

This CDR3 is CATSDGDRAVNEQFF. The DNA for the CDR3 is TGTGCCACCAGTGATGGAGACAGGGCCGTCAATGAGCAGTTCTTC. The V gene is TRBV24-1, the J gene TRBJ2-1, with TRBD1 identical over 7 bases. The germline V gene has CDR1 KGHDR and CDR2 SFDVKD. J was trimmed by 6 bases and V by 3 bases; bases with no gene match: 7. This CDR3 is built from 15 residues.